Listed below are T cell receptor beta chains from one sample, sequenced in a study of control samples from healthy donors and cancer patients. TCRdb's table, derived via immunoSEQ multiplex PCR, lists solely in-frame clones and lacks some. The sample consists of 120,000 or so clones, about 89% of them appearing once. The specimen was blood. These TCRs come from a man aged 45 to 65 in good health. CDR3s include the opening cysteine and the closing phenylalanine or tryptophan. Each record gives: clone size, J gene, D gene, CDR3 length, V gene, CDR3 protein, CDR3 DNA. A D gene is named only where the DNA matches it firmly. A row's size may be missing; if present it is once, few, many or a size class.

>NA|TRBJ1-1|NA|15|TRBV18
CASSPPPGTNTEAFF
TGTGCCAGCTCACCACCCCCAGGGACGAACACTGAAGCTTTCTTT
>once|TRBJ1-2|TRBD1|15|TRBV2
CASSPRTGEGYGYTF
TGTGCCAGCAGCCCCCGGACAGGGGAAGGCTATGGCTACACCTTC
>NA|TRBJ1-6|NA|13|TRBV2
CASSDGGDSPLHF
TGTGCCAGCAGTGATGGGGGGGATTCACCCCTCCACTTT
>NA|TRBJ1-3|NA|13|TRBV9
CASSVDQGNTIYF
TGTGCCAGCAGCGTAGACCAGGGAAACACCATATATTTT
>NA|TRBJ1-1|NA|13|TRBV6-6
CASSTLVNTEAFF
TGTGCCAGCAGTACCTTGGTGAACACTGAAGCTTTCTTT
>NA|TRBJ2-7|NA|13|TRBV11-2
CASSQGISYEQYF
TGTGCCAGCAGCCAGGGGATATCCTACGAGCAGTACTTC
>NA|TRBJ2-7|NA|16|TRBV18
CASSFKRTDYSYEQYF
TGTGCCAGCTCATTCAAGAGGACGGACTATTCCTACGAGCAGTACTTC
>NA|TRBJ2-3|TRBD2|15|TRBV9
CASSPGLDPTDTQYF
TGTGCCAGCAGCCCGGGACTAGACCCTACAGATACGCAGTATTTT
>NA|TRBJ2-1|TRBD1|13|TRBV11-2
CASSMGQGNEQFF
TGTGCCAGCAGCATGGGACAGGGGAATGAGCAGTTCTTC
>few|TRBJ2-7|NA|13|TRBV29-1
CSVSGTLNYEQYF
TGCAGCGTTTCCGGGACACTCAACTACGAGCAGTACTTC
>few|TRBJ1-4|NA|17|TRBV19
CASSLTLPGREGKELFF
TGTGCCAGTAGTCTAACTTTACCGGGACGAGAGGGAAAAGAACTGTTTTTT
>NA|TRBJ1-2|TRBD1|15|TRBV5-6
CASSLTGGVSRGYTF
TGTGCCAGCAGCCTGACAGGGGGCGTATCACGGGGCTACACCTTC
>NA|TRBJ2-3|TRBD2|16|TRBV7-2
CASSLVGSGGGDTQYF
TGTGCCAGCAGCTTAGTGGGTAGCGGGGGTGGGGATACGCAGTATTTT
>NA|TRBJ2-1|TRBD2|16|TRBV14
CASSQRGLAGDNEQFF
TGTGCCAGCAGCCAAAGGGGACTAGCGGGGGACAATGAGCAGTTCTTC
>NA|TRBJ2-5|TRBD1|14|TRBV6-5
CASSPTGGEQTQYF
TGTGCCAGCAGTCCTACAGGGGGCGAACAGACCCAGTACTTC
>NA|TRBJ2-7|NA|12|TRBV6-6
CASTTSVYEQYF
TGTGCCAGCACCACGTCAGTCTACGAGCAGTACTTC
>NA|TRBJ1-5|NA|14|TRBV18
CASSPGQRNQPQHF
TGTGCCAGCTCACCGGGGCAGCGCAATCAGCCCCAGCATTTT
>NA|TRBJ1-1|TRBD1|16|TRBV6-2/TRBV6-3
CASSNSGGIRSTEAFF
TGTGCCAGCAGCAACTCAGGGGGCATAAGGAGCACTGAAGCTTTCTTT
>NA|TRBJ1-1|TRBD1|14|TRBV5-1
CASSLGGGTGEAFF
TGCGCCAGCAGCTTGGGAGGGGGCACGGGAGAAGCTTTCTTT
>NA|TRBJ1-5|TRBD1|15|TRBV6-5
CASRGQGQGGQPQHF
TGTGCCAGCAGGGGACAGGGACAGGGGGGACAGCCCCAGCATTTT
>NA|TRBJ2-2|TRBD2|16|TRBV9
CASSVLAGGVTGELFF
TGTGCCAGCAGCGTTCTAGCGGGGGGAGTAACCGGGGAGCTGTTTTTT
>NA|TRBJ2-7|NA|14|TRBV6-5
CASSYGAPEYEQYF
TGTGCCAGCAGTTACGGCGCCCCAGAGTACGAGCAGTACTTC
>NA|TRBJ1-1|NA|14|TRBV6-1
CASSESRREAEAFF
TGTGCCAGCAGTGAATCCCGCAGGGAGGCTGAAGCTTTCTTT
>NA|TRBJ1-2|TRBD1|14|TRBV3-1/TRBV3-2
CASSPGTGFHGYTF
TGTGCCAGCAGCCCCGGGACAGGGTTCCATGGCTACACCTTC
>NA|TRBJ2-3|TRBD2|15|TRBV2
CASSEERGASDTQYF
TGTGCCAGCAGTGAGGAGCGGGGGGCTTCAGATACGCAGTATTTT
>NA|TRBJ2-2|TRBD1|15|TRBV24-1
CATSTGGHDTGELFF
TGTGCCACCTCGACAGGGGGGCATGACACCGGGGAGCTGTTTTTT
>NA|TRBJ1-2|NA|11|TRBV30
CAWTYESGYTF
TGTGCCTGGACATATGAATCCGGCTACACCTTC
>NA|TRBJ2-1|NA|13|TRBV9
CASSVATGHEQFF
TGTGCCAGCAGCGTAGCTACGGGACATGAGCAGTTCTTC
>NA|TRBJ1-5|NA|13|TRBV19
CASSWGTREPQHF
TGTGCCAGTAGTTGGGGGACTAGAGAACCCCAGCATTTT
>NA|TRBJ1-2|NA|13|TRBV25-1
CASSQPGLDGYTF
TGTGCCAGCAGCCAACCGGGACTTGATGGCTACACCTTC